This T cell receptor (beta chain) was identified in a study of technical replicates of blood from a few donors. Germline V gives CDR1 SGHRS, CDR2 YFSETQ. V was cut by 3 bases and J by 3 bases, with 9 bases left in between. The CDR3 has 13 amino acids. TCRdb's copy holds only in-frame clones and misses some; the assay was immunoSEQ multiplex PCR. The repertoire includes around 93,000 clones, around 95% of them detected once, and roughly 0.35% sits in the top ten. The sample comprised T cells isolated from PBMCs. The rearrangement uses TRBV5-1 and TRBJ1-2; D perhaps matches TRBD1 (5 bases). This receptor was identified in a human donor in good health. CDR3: CASSSQGDYGYTF. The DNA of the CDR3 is TGCGCCAGCAGCTCCCAGGGTGACTATGGCTACACCTTC. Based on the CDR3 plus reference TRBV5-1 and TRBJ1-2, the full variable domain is KAGVTQTPRYLIKTRGQQVTLSCSPISGHRSVSWYQQTPGQGLQFLFEYFSETQRNKGNFPGRFSGRQFSNSRSEMNVSTLELGDSALYLCASSSQGDYGYTFGSGTRLTVV.